The sample holds one count of the clone carrying this T cell receptor (beta chain). Germline V CDR1 and CDR2: SGHRS, YFSETQ. The CDR3 consists of 16 residues. V shed 4 bases and J 7 bases; nucleotides not matched to a gene: 10. Primers included in the PCR were 60 Vbeta and 13 Jbeta primers. Here immunoSEQ multiplex PCR was the method, and the copy in TCRdb shows in-frame clones only, minus some. The profile shows fewer than 200,000 clones, around four fifths of them singletons. The data stem from a study of cytomegalovirus exposure and HLA in healthy donors. Material for sequencing was PBMCs. The chain recombines TRBV5-1 with TRBJ1-6, with 8 bases lining up with TRBD1. The source is a man aged 50 or older in good health and CMV-seropositive. CDR3: CASSPGQGANNSPLHF. CDR3 DNA: TGCGCCAGCAGCCCCGGACAGGGAGCTAACAATTCACCCCTCCACTTT.